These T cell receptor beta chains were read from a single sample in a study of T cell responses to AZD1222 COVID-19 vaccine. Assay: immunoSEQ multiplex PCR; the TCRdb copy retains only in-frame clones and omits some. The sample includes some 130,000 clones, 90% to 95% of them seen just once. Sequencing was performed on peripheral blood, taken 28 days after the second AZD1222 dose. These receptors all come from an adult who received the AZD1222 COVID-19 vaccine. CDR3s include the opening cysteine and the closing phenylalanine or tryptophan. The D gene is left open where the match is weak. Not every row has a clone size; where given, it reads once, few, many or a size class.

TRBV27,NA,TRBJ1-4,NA,CASKEGTIREKLFF,TGTGCCAGCAAGGAAGGGACCATCCGGGAAAAACTGTTTTTT
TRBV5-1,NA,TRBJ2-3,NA,CASSLVPGTDTQYF,TGCGCCAGCAGCTTGGTCCCAGGCACAGATACGCAGTATTTT
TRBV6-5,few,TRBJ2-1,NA,CASSYSSRPSYNEQFF,TGTGCCAGCAGTTACTCCTCCAGGCCCTCCTACAATGAGCAGTTCTTC
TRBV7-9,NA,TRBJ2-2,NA,CASSEGRTNTGELFF,TGTGCCAGCAGCGAAGGACGGACGAACACCGGGGAGCTGTTTTTT
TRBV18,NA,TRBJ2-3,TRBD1,CASSPTTGVATDTQYF,TGTGCCAGCTCACCAACTACAGGGGTGGCCACAGATACGCAGTATTTT
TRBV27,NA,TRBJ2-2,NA,CASSPPTTGELFF,TGTGCCAGCAGTCCCCCTACCACCGGGGAGCTGTTTTTT
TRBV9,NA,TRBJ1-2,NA,CASSVDLNYGYTF,TGTGCCAGCAGCGTAGATTTGAACTATGGCTACACCTTC
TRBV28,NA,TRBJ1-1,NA,CASSLRGVSQNTEAFF,TGTGCCAGCAGTTTACGGGGAGTGAGTCAGAACACTGAAGCTTTCTTT
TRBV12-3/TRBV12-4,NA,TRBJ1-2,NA,CASTLVSGYTF,TGTGCCAGCACCCTCGTGAGCGGCTACACCTTC
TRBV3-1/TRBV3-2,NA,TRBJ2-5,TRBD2,CASSQTSGGAQETQYF,TGTGCCAGCAGCCAAACTAGCGGGGGGGCCCAAGAGACCCAGTACTTC
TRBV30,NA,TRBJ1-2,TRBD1,CAWSGTGSYGYTF,TGTGCCTGGAGTGGGACAGGGAGTTATGGCTACACCTTC
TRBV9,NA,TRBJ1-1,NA,CASSVYVNTEAFF,TGTGCCAGCAGCGTTTACGTGAACACTGAAGCTTTCTTT
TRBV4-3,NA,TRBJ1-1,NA,CASSRGSGYEDTEAFF,TGCGCCAGCAGCCGCGGATCAGGGTACGAGGACACTGAAGCTTTCTTT
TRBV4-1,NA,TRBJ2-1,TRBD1,CASSQARQGGNEQFF,TGCGCCAGCAGCCAAGCCCGACAGGGTGGCAATGAGCAGTTCTTC
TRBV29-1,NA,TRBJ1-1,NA,CSGQKVNTEAFF,TGCAGCGGACAAAAAGTGAACACTGAAGCTTTCTTT
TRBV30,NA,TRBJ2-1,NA,CAWRRGAEQFF,TGTGCCTGGAGGCGTGGGGCCGAGCAGTTCTTC
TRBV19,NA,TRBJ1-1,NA,CASSNTRGFTEAFF,TGTGCCAGTAGCAATACCAGGGGATTCACTGAAGCTTTCTTT
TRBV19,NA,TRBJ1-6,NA,CASSIDPTASSYNSPLHF,TGTGCCAGTAGTATAGATCCGACGGCGAGCTCCTATAATTCACCCCTCCACTTT
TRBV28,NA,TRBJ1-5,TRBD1,CASSFGQGSNQPQHF,TGTGCCAGCAGTTTTGGACAGGGCAGCAATCAGCCCCAGCATTTT
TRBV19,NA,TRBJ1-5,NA,CASTPSWNQPQHF,TGTGCCAGCACCCCAAGCTGGAATCAGCCCCAGCATTTT
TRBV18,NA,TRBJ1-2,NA,CASSPPSGGDGYTF,TGTGCCAGCTCACCACCGTCGGGGGGCGATGGCTACACCTTC
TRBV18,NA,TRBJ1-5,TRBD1,CASSPGQGFDSNQPQHF,TGTGCCAGCTCACCGGGACAGGGATTTGATAGCAATCAGCCCCAGCATTTT
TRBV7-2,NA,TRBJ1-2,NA,CASSPHRVDYGYTF,TGTGCCAGCAGCCCCCACAGGGTTGACTATGGCTACACCTTC
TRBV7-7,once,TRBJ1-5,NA,CASSLAIGQPQHF,TGTGCTAGCAGCTTAGCGATTGGTCAGCCCCAGCATTTT
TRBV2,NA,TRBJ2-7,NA,CASKANRDEQYF,TGTGCCAGCAAGGCGAACCGGGACGAGCAGTACTTC
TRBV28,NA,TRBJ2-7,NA,CASTGGRDHEQYF,TGTGCCAGCACGGGTGGCAGGGACCACGAGCAGTACTTC
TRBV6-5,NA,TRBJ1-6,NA,CASSYGWYSPLHF,TGTGCCAGCAGTTATGGGTGGTATTCACCCCTCCACTTT
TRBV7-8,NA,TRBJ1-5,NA,CASSLPRGGSLVNQPQHF,TGTGCCAGCAGCTTACCGAGAGGCGGGTCCCTTGTAAATCAGCCCCAGCATTTT
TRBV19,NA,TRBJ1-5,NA,CASSIWGADQPQHF,TGTGCCAGTAGTATTTGGGGGGCCGATCAGCCCCAGCATTTT
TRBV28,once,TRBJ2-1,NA,CASSSRGSYNEQFF,TGTGCCAGCAGCTCCCGGGGCTCCTACAATGAGCAGTTCTTC
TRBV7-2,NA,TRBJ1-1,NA,CASSSWQGNTEAFF,TGTGCCAGCAGCTCCTGGCAGGGGAACACTGAAGCTTTCTTT
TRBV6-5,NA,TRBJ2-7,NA,CASSYSSVYEQYF,TGTGCCAGCAGTTACTCGAGTGTCTACGAGCAGTACTTC
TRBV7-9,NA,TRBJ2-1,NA,CASKQELYNEQFF,TGTGCCAGCAAACAGGAGCTTTACAATGAGCAGTTCTTC
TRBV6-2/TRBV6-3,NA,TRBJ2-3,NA,CASSYSGGYTDTQYF,TGTGCCAGCAGTTACTCGGGGGGATACACAGATACGCAGTATTTT
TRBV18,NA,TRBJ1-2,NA,CASSPTTGYGYTF,TGTGCCAGCTCACCAACGACAGGCTATGGCTACACCTTC
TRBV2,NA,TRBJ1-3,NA,CASSAQPRSGNTIYF,TGTGCCAGCAGTGCCCAGCCTCGCTCTGGAAACACCATATATTTT
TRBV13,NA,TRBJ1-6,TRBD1,CASSGLGTGNSPLHF,TGTGCCAGCAGTGGTTTGGGGACAGGAAATTCACCCCTCCACTTT
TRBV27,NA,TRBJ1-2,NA,CASSAGTAVWGYTF,TGTGCCAGCAGTGCCGGGACCGCGGTGTGGGGCTACACCTTC
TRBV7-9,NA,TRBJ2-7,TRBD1,CASSSADRGTYEQYF,TGTGCCAGCAGCTCCGCGGACAGGGGGACCTACGAGCAGTACTTC
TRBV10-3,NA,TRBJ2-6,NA,CAISEGGAFLSGANVLTF,TGTGCCATCAGTGAGGGGGGGGCATTCCTATCTGGGGCCAACGTCCTGACTTTC
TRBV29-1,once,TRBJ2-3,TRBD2,CSGTSGGPTDTQYF,TGCAGCGGGACTAGCGGGGGGCCCACAGATACGCAGTATTTT
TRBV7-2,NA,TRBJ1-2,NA,CASSLASVGFRGYTF,TGTGCCAGCAGCTTAGCTTCGGTAGGGTTTCGTGGCTACACCTTC
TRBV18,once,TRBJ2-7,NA,CASSFDRLYEQYF,TGTGCCAGCTCATTCGACAGGCTCTACGAGCAGTACTTC
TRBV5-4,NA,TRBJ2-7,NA,CASSFQGGSYEQYF,TGTGCCAGCAGCTTCCAGGGTGGATCCTACGAGCAGTACTTC
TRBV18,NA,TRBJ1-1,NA,CASSPRSGTEAFF,TGTGCCAGCTCACCCCGATCCGGGACTGAAGCTTTCTTT
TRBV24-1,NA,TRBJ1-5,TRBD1,CATSDRGTVNQPQHF,TGTGCCACCAGTGACCGGGGGACAGTCAATCAGCCCCAGCATTTT
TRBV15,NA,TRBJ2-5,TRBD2,CATSRSGGQWETQYF,TGTGCCACCAGCCGTAGCGGGGGGCAGTGGGAGACCCAGTACTTC
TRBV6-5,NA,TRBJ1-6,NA,CASSRGNSPLHF,TGTGCCAGCTCGCGGGGGAATTCACCCCTCCACTTT
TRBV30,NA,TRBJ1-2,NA,CAWSPTARDPYGYTF,TGTGCCTGGAGTCCGACAGCGCGAGACCCCTATGGCTACACCTTC
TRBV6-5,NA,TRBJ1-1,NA,CASSYGGNTEAFF,TGTGCCAGCAGTTACGGTGGGAACACTGAAGCTTTCTTT
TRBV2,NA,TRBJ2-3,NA,CASSRLIGDTQYF,TGTGCCAGCAGTCGACTGATTGGAGATACGCAGTATTTT
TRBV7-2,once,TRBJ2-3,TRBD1,CASSIGTGGDTQYF,TGTGCCAGCAGTATAGGGACAGGGGGTGATACGCAGTATTTT
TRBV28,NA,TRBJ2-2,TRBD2,CASSLHSGMNTGELFF,TGTGCCAGCAGTTTACATAGCGGGATGAACACCGGGGAGCTGTTTTTT
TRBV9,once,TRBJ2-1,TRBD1,CASSAGTGTYNEQFF,TGTGCCAGCAGCGCCGGGACAGGTACCTACAATGAGCAGTTCTTC
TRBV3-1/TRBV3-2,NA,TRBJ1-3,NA,CASSQVVRGNTIYF,TGTGCCAGCAGCCAAGTAGTACGAGGAAACACCATATATTTT
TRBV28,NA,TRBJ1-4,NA,CASSLGSDRNEKLFF,TGTGCCAGCAGTTTAGGGTCGGACCGTAATGAAAAACTGTTTTTT
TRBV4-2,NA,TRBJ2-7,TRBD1,CASSQGDRGSREQYF,TGTGCCAGCAGCCAAGGGGACAGGGGTTCGCGAGAGCAGTACTTC
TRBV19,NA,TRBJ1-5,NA,CASSIGNQPQHF,TGTGCCAGTAGTATAGGAAATCAGCCCCAGCATTTT
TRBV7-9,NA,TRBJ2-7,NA,CASSFPRSYEQYF,TGTGCCAGCAGCTTTCCCCGCTCCTACGAGCAGTACTTC
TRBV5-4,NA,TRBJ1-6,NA,CASSLYSSRSPLHF,TGTGCCAGCAGCTTGTACAGCTCCCGTTCACCCCTCCACTTT